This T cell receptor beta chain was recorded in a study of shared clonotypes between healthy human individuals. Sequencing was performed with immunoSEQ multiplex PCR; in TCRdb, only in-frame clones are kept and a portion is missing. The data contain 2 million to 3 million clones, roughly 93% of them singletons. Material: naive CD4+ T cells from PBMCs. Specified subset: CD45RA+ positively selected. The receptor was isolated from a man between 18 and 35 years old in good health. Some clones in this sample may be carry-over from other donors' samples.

CDR3 sequence (DNA): TGTGCCAGCAGCTTTGGAGGGGCTACTGAAAAACTGTTTTTT. This codes for CASSFGGATEKLFF. The chain is built from TRBV5-6 and TRBJ1-4; weak D call: TRBD1 (5 bases). V lost 2 bases and J 7 bases, leaving 12 bases between the germline ends. Germline assignment: CDR1 SGHDT and CDR2 YYEEEE. The CDR3 runs 14 residues.